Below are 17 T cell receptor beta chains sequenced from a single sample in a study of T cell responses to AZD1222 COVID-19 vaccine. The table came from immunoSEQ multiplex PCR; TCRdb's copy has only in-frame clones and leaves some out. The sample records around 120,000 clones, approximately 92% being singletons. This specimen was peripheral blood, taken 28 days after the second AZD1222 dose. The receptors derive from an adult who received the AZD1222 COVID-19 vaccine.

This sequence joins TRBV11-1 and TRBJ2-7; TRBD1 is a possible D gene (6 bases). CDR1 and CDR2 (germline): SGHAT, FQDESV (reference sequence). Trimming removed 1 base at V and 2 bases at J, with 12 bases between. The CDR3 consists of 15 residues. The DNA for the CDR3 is TGTGCCAGCAGCTTAGATCCAGGGGTGACCTACGAGCAGTACTTC. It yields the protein CASSLDPGVTYEQYF.

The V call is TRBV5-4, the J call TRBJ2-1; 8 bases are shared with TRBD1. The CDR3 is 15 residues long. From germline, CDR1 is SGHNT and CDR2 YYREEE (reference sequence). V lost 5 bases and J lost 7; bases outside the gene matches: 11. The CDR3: CASSSGGAKGNEQFF. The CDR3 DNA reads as TGTGCCAGCAGTTCAGGGGGCGCCAAGGGAAATGAGCAGTTCTTC.

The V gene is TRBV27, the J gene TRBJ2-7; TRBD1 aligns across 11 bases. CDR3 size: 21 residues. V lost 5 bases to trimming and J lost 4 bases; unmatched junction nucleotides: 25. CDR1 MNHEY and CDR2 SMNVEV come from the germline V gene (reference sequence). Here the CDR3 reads CASSILLGPIGTGGILYEQYF. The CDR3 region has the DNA TGTGCCAGCAGTATTTTATTGGGCCCAATAGGGACAGGGGGGATCCTGTACGAGCAGTACTTC.

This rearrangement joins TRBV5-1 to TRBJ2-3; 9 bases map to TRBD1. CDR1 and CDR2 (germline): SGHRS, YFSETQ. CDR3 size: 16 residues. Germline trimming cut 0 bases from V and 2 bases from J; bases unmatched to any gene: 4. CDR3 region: CASSLAGTGSTDTQYF. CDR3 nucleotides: TGCGCCAGCAGCTTGGCGGGGACAGGGTCCACAGATACGCAGTATTTT.

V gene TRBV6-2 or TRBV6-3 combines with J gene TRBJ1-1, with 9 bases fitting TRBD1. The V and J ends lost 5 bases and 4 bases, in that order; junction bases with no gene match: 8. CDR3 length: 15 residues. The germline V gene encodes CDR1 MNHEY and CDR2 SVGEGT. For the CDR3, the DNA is TGTGCCAGCAGTCCCCCGGGACAGGGTAGCACTGAAGCTTTCTTT. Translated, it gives CASSPPGQGSTEAFF.

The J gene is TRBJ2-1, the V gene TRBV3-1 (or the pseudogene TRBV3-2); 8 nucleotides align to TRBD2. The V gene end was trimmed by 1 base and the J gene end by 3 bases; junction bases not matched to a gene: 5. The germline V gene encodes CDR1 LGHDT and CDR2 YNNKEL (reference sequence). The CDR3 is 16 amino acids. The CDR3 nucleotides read TGTGCCAGCAGCCAAGCGGGAGGGTCCCTCTACAATGAGCAGTTCTTC. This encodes CASSQAGGSLYNEQFF.

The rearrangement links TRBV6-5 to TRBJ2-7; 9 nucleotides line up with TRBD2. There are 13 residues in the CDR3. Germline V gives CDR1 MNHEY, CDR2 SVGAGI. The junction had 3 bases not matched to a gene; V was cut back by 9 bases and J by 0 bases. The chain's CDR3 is CASASGDSYEQYF. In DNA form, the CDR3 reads TGTGCCAGTGCTAGCGGGGACTCCTACGAGCAGTACTTC.

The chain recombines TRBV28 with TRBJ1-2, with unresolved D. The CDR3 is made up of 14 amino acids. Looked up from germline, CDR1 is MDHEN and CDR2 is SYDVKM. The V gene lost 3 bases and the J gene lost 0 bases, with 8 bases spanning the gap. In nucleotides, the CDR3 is TGTGCCAGCAGTTTTGTTTTAACTAACTATGGCTACACCTTC. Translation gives CASSFVLTNYGYTF.

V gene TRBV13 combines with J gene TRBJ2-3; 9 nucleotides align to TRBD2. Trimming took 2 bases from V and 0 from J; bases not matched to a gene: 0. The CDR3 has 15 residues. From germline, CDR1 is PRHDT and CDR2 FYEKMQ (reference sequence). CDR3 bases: TGTGCCAGCAGCTTAAGCGGGAGGAGCACAGATACGCAGTATTTT. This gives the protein CASSLSGRSTDTQYF. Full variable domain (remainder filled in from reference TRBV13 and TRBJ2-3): AAGVIQSPRHLIKEKRETATLKCYPIPRHDTVYWYQQGPGQDPQFLISFYEKMQSDKGSIPDRFSAQQFSDYHSELNMSSLELGDSALYFCASSLSGRSTDTQYFGPGTRLTVL.

The CDR3: CASSPRPGPSSGNTIYF. CDR3 DNA: TGTGCCAGCAGCCCCCGCCCTGGGCCGAGCTCTGGAAACACCATATATTTT. This rearrangement joins TRBV9 to TRBJ1-3; D remains ambiguous. CDR1 is SGDLS and CDR2 is YYNGEE in the germline V gene. The CDR3 is made up of 17 amino acids. V lost 4 bases and J lost 0, with 17 bases in between. Looking up the rest from reference TRBV9 and TRBJ1-3 gives the full variable domain: DSGVTQTPKHLITATGQRVTLRCSPRSGDLSVYWYQQSLDQGLQFLIQYYNGEERAKGNILERFSAQQFPDLHSELNLSSLELGDSALYFCASSPRPGPSSGNTIYFGEGSWLTVV.

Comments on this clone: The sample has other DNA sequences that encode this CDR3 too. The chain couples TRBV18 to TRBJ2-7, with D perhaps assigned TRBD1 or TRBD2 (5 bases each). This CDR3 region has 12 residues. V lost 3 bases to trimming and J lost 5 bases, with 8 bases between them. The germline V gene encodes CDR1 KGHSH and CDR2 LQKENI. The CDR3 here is CASSPGVDEQYF. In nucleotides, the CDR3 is TGTGCCAGCTCACCGGGGGTGGACGAGCAGTACTTC.

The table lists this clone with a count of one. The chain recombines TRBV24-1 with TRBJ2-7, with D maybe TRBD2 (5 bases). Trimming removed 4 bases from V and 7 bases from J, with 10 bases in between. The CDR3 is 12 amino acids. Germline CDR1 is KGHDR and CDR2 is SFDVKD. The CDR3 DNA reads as TGTGCCACCAGTGACGCACGAGGGGAGCAGTACTTC. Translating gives CATSDARGEQYF.

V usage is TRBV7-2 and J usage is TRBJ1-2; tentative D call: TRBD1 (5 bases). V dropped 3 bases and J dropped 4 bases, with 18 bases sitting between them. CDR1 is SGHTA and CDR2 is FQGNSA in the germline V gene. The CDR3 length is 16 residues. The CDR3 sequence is CASSFSGGGLVYGYTF. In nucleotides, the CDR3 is TGTGCCAGCAGCTTTTCCGGGGGAGGTCTAGTCTATGGCTACACCTTC.

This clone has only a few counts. CDR3 nucleotide sequence: TGTGCCACCCGAGGCGGAGCGGAGATGCCCCAGCATTTT. Amino acid sequence: CATRGGAEMPQHF. The J gene is TRBJ1-5, the V gene TRBV24-1, with unresolved D. Germline V gives CDR1 KGHDR, CDR2 SFDVKD. Trimming took 9 bases from V and 9 from J, leaving 17 bases between them. The CDR3 covers 13 residues.

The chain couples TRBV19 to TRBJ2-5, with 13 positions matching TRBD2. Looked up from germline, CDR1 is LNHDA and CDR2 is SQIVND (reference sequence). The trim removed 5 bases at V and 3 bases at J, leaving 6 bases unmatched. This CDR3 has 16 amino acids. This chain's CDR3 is CASSRRLAGGEETQYF. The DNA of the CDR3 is TGTGCCAGTAGTCGGAGACTAGCGGGGGGAGAAGAGACCCAGTACTTC.

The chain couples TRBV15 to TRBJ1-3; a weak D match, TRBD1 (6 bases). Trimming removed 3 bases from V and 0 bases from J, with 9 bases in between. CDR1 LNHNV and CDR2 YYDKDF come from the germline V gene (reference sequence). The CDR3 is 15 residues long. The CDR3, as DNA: TGTGCCACCAGCAGGAGGGGGATCTCTGGAAACACCATATATTTT. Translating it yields CATSRRGISGNTIYF.

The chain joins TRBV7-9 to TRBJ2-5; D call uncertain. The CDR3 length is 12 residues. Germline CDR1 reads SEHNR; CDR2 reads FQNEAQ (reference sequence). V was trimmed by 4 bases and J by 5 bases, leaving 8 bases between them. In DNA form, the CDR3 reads TGTGCCAGCAGCTCTGTCTGGGAGACCCAGTACTTC. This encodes CASSSVWETQYF.